This is a list of T cell receptor beta chains from one sample in a study of CD8 T cells in Susac syndrome. From the immunoSEQ multiplex PCR reads, TCRdb called clonotypes with MiXCR, one entry per CDR3 protein. The sample contains roughly 120,000 distinct CDR3 sequences, 90% to 95% of which appear only once. Source material: CD4+ T cells from PBMCs. The receptor source for this set is a human donor with multiple sclerosis. CDR3s include the opening cysteine and the closing phenylalanine or tryptophan. Fields, in order: V gene, J gene, clone size, D gene, CDR3 protein, CDR3 DNA. A D gene is named only where the DNA matches it firmly. A clone size is listed for some rows: how often the clone was seen (once, few, many), or a class if it is expanded.

TRBV2	TRBJ2-5	NA	NA	CATTLQETQYF	TGTGCCACCACTTTACAAGAGACCCAGTACTTC
TRBV24-1	TRBJ2-4	NA	NA	CATSDYRSNIQYF	TGTGCCACCAGTGATTATCGGTCGAACATTCAGTACTTC
TRBV5-1	TRBJ1-4	NA	NA	CASSLAESAPLFF	TGCGCCAGCAGCTTGGCCGAGTCAGCCCCACTGTTTTTT
TRBV7-2	TRBJ1-4	NA	NA	CASSPEGGANEKLFF	TGTGCCAGCAGCCCCGAAGGGGGAGCTAATGAAAAACTGTTTTTT
TRBV30	TRBJ2-5	NA	NA	CAWSRNQETQYF	TGTGCCTGGAGTCGGAACCAAGAGACCCAGTACTTC
TRBV20-1	TRBJ1-5	NA	NA	CSARGAWGNQPQHF	TGCAGTGCTAGGGGGGCATGGGGCAATCAGCCCCAGCATTTT
TRBV28	TRBJ2-1	NA	NA	CASSFGLRGDEQFF	TGTGCCAGCAGTTTTGGTCTCCGAGGGGATGAGCAGTTCTTC
TRBV27	TRBJ2-1	NA	TRBD2	CASSLRLAGGGEQFF	TGTGCCAGCAGTTTAAGACTAGCGGGGGGAGGTGAGCAGTTCTTC
TRBV2	TRBJ2-3	once	TRBD2	CASNQRGQDTQYF	TGTGCCAGCAACCAGCGGGGGCAAGATACGCAGTATTTT
TRBV3-1	TRBJ1-2	once	NA	CASSRRSGTATYGYTF	TGTGCCAGCAGCCGTAGATCCGGGACTGCTACCTATGGCTACACCTTC
TRBV24-1	TRBJ1-1	NA	NA	CATSVRGTQNTEAFF	TGTGCCACCAGTGTAAGAGGGACACAGAACACTGAAGCTTTCTTT
TRBV29-1	TRBJ2-1	NA	NA	CSVQGRLYNEQFF	TGCAGCGTTCAGGGTAGGCTTTACAATGAGCAGTTCTTC
TRBV20-1	TRBJ2-2	NA	NA	CSASRDTGELFF	TGCAGTGCTAGTAGAGACACCGGGGAGCTGTTTTTT
TRBV28	TRBJ2-5	NA	TRBD2	CASSSEGLAQETQYF	TGTGCCAGCAGTTCAGAAGGACTAGCGCAAGAGACCCAGTACTTC
TRBV19	TRBJ1-1	once	NA	CASSIGTRDKAFF	TGTGCCAGTAGTATAGGAACGAGGGATAAGGCTTTCTTT
TRBV7-9	TRBJ2-7	NA	TRBD1	CASSLGTARIMYF	TGTGCCAGCAGCCTCGGGACAGCAAGGATCATGTACTTC
TRBV18	TRBJ2-7	NA	TRBD1	CASSVGQGSSYEQYF	TGTGCCAGCTCGGTGGGACAGGGGAGCTCCTACGAGCAGTACTTC